Below are 4 T cell receptor beta chains sequenced from a single sample in a study of cytomegalovirus exposure and HLA in healthy donors. With 60 Vbeta and 13 Jbeta primers, the PCR was carried out. Clones were sequenced by immunoSEQ multiplex PCR, and TCRdb holds only the in-frame ones, with some missing. The sample records about 97,000 clones, roughly four fifths being singletons. Material for sequencing was PBMCs. These receptors all come from a man aged 40-49 years in good health and CMV-seronegative.

The chain combines TRBV5-1 with TRBJ2-3, with 10 nucleotides matching TRBD2. The CDR3 is made up of 17 amino acids. Looked up from germline, CDR1 is SGHRS and CDR2 is YFSETQ. With V trimmed by 3 bases and J by 1 base, 8 bases remained unmatched. For the CDR3, the DNA is TGCGCCAGCAGCTCCCTAGCGGGGGACACAGGCACAGATACGCAGTATTTT. Translated, it gives CASSSLAGDTGTDTQYF.

This chain links TRBV18 with TRBJ2-3; TRBD2 is a possible D gene (5 bases). The V end was cut by 3 bases, the J end by 2 bases, with 18 bases between. The germline CDR1 and CDR2 sequences are KGHSH and LQKENI. The CDR3 totals 17 residues. CDR3 in amino acids: CASSPSTRVHNTDTQYF. CDR3 coding DNA: TGTGCCAGCTCACCGAGTACGAGGGTGCATAACACAGATACGCAGTATTTT.

The chain joins TRBV6-1 to TRBJ2-2, with D possibly being TRBD1 (6 bases). The CDR3 is 16 amino acids. Trimming removed 2 bases from V and 5 bases from J, with 15 bases in between. Germline loops: CDR1 MNHNS, CDR2 SASEGT. CDR3 in DNA: TGTGCCAGCAGTGAAAGGGGGTACTTTTCGACCGGGGAGCTGTTTTTT. Its protein product is CASSERGYFSTGELFF.

The chain is built from TRBV4-3 and TRBJ1-2; 8 bases map to TRBD1. V gave up 0 bases and J gave up 8 bases; unmatched junction bases: 8. Germline values: CDR1 LGHNA, CDR2 YSLEER. The CDR3 extends over 15 amino acids. The CDR3 sequence is CASSQDPTGVGGYTF. The DNA for the CDR3 is TGCGCCAGCAGCCAAGATCCGACAGGGGTCGGGGGCTACACCTTC.